This TCR beta chain appears in the sequencing data of a study of radiotherapy plus CTLA-4 blockade in lung cancer. Points from the study as a whole: Researchers report tumor-derived TCR clones expanding in blood after radiotherapy plus ipilimumab.

Some clones are missing from TCRdb's copy, which holds only in-frame ones; the method was immunoSEQ multiplex PCR. The data hold about 59,000 clones, with 60% to 80% observed a single time. Germline V gene data show CDR1 as MDHEN and CDR2 as SYDVKM. There are 14 residues in the CDR3. Between the trimmed V and J ends, which lost 5 bases and 9 bases, there was a span of 18 bases. In the case of this clone: Its target is not known.

The chain recombines TRBV28 with TRBJ2-3; the D is unclear. This TCR derives from a human donor with non-small cell lung cancer who had a complete response to radiotherapy plus ipilimumab. This sample comprised peripheral blood, obtained from a patient treated with radiotherapy plus ipilimumab. The CDR3 DNA sequence: TGTGCCAGCAGTCCCCGTCGTCCCGGTCGGACGCAGTATTTT. Translated, it gives CASSPRRPGRTQYF.